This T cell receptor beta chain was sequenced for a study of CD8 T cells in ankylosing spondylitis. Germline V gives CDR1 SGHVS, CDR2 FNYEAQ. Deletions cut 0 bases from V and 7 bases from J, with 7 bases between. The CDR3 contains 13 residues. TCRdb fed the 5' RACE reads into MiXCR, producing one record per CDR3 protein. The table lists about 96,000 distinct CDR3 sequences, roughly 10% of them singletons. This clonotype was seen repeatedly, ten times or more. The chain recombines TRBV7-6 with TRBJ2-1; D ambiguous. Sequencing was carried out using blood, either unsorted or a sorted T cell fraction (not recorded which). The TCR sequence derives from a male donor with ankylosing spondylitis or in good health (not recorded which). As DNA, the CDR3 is TGTGCCAGCAGCTTAGCGGGCATGAATGAGCAGTTCTTC. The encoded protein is CASSLAGMNEQFF.